This T cell receptor beta chain was obtained from a study of blood T cell repertoires in COVID-19. Study in general: Samples came from the United States, Italy and Spain, spanning acute and convalescent COVID-19. T cells, B-cell-depleted T cells, or PBMCs provided the cDNA or gDNA that served as material.

The CDR3 has 16 amino acids. Germline values: CDR1 MNHNY, CDR2 SVGAGI (reference sequence). Trimming took 0 bases from V and 4 from J, leaving 14 bases between them. As originally analysed: Quantification of nucleated cells was approximated via reference gene primer amplification. Generated by immunoSEQ multiplex PCR, the TCRdb table keeps only in-frame clones and is missing some. V and J calls and clone size are those listed in that table; D and trimming were worked out from the DNA. The repertoire holds more than 85,000 clones, with roughly 82% as singletons. The chain is built from TRBV6-6 and TRBJ2-3; no clear D. Material for sequencing was peripheral blood. The source of this sequence is a woman older than 75 with active or convalescent COVID-19. The DNA for the CDR3 is TGTGCCAGCAGTTACTCGCGATTCCTAGGCGCAGATACGCAGTATTTT. Its translation: CASSYSRFLGADTQYF.